The clone carrying this T cell receptor (beta chain) has only one observation. Its antigen is undetermined. The source of the sample is a study of shared clonotypes between healthy human individuals. Whole-study context: A few men and a couple of women, aged 18 to 49, were donors.

The CDR3 covers 15 residues. Trimming removed 1 base from V and 0 bases from J, with 7 bases in between. CDR1 and CDR2 (germline): MNHNS, SASEGT. TCRdb keeps only in-frame clones here, not all; method: immunoSEQ multiplex PCR. The sample has roughly 1.4 million clones; less than 99% are singletons. Study-level points and caveats: The study found about 5.1% of naive CD4 clonotypes shared across several donors.

The V gene is TRBV6-1, the J gene TRBJ2-1; D may be TRBD2 (6 bases). The material sequenced was naive CD4+ T cells sorted from blood. Subset given: CD45RA+ positively selected. This sequence originates from a man aged 25 to 40 in good health. The CDR3 here is CASSEGGASYNEQFF. The DNA of the CDR3 is TGTGCCAGCAGTGAAGGCGGGGCCTCCTACAATGAGCAGTTCTTC.